The 20 T cell receptor beta chains presented below share a single source sample, sequenced in a study of T cells in Graves' hyperthyroidism and ophthalmopathy. TCR beta CDR3 regions were amplified from RNA transcripts. First-round RT-PCR targeting the TCR CDR3 was performed with the HTBI primer set. Each CDR3 protein is one row after TCRdb ran MiXCR on the multiplex PCR reads. Of fewer than 500,000 distinct CDR3 sequences listed, roughly 13% are singletons. The sequenced sample was blood. The source of these receptors is a man younger than 40 with Graves' hyperthyroidism that later progressed to Graves' ophthalmopathy.

This clonotype was seen repeatedly, ten times or more. The chain carries TRBV27 and TRBJ1-5; no clear D gene. CDR1 MNHEY and CDR2 SMNVEV come from the germline V gene (reference sequence). The CDR3 runs 13 residues. V lost 2 bases and J 7 bases, leaving 9 bases between the germline ends. CDR3 loop: CASSLGLRQPQHF. The CDR3 bases are TGTGCCAGCAGTTTAGGCCTTAGGCAGCCCCAGCATTTT.

This clonotype was observed at least ten times. The rearrangement links TRBV6-1 to TRBJ1-5; D gene ambiguous. Germline V CDR1 and CDR2: MNHNS, SASEGT. This CDR3 is built from 12 residues. V lost 6 bases and J lost 8, with 11 bases in between. The CDR3 DNA reads TGTGCCAGCAGCCTCGAGGCCAAGCCCCAGCATTTT. Its protein is CASSLEAKPQHF.

Ten or more counts support this clonotype. The chain employs TRBV19 and TRBJ1-5; 8 bases fit TRBD1. Unmatched junction bases numbered 6, after V lost 8 bases and J lost 0 bases. This CDR3 is 15 amino acids long. In germline, CDR1 is LNHDA, CDR2 SQIVND (reference sequence). The CDR3 DNA follows: TGTGCCAGTCAGTTGGGACAGGCTAGCAATCAGCCCCAGCATTTT. It translates to CASQLGQASNQPQHF.

The chain joins TRBV12-3 or TRBV12-4 to TRBJ2-2, with D tentatively TRBD2 (6 bases). The V gene lost 4 bases and the J gene lost 7 bases, with 13 bases spanning the gap. There are 14 residues in the CDR3. CDR3 residues: CASSSRQGGGELFF. CDR3 sequence (DNA): TGTGCCAGCAGTTCAAGGCAGGGAGGCGGGGAGCTGTTTTTT.

The rearrangement joins TRBV7-9 to TRBJ2-3; D gene unclear. The CDR3 length is 14 residues. CDR1 SEHNR and CDR2 FQNEAQ come from the germline V gene (reference sequence). V was pared by 5 bases and J by 2 bases, with 11 bases between. CDR3 bases: TGTGCCAGCAGCACTCGACAAGCCACAGATACGCAGTATTTT. Amino acids: CASSTRQATDTQYF.

Details on this clonotype: A much larger clone sits a single nucleotide away, making a read error possible. The V call is TRBV10-3, the J call TRBJ1-6, with unresolved D. Germline assignment: CDR1 ENHRY and CDR2 SYGVKD. This CDR3 region has 15 residues. CDR3 sequence reads: CAISESEGYNPPLHF. The CDR3 coding sequence is TGTGCCATCAGTGAGTCCGAGGGCTATAATCCACCCCTCCACTTT.

This clonotype appeared a few times. The chain couples TRBV24-1 to TRBJ1-6; D gene uncertain. Germline V gene sequence: CDR1 KGHDR, CDR2 SFDVKD. This CDR3 has 12 amino acids. Trimming took off 8 bases at V and 8 bases at J, with 9 bases between the two ends. The DNA for the CDR3 is TGTGCCACCAACGGACGGGATTCACCCCTCCACTTT. Amino acids: CATNGRDSPLHF.

This clonotype showed up just a few times. The chain employs TRBV28 and TRBJ2-7; the D is unclear. CDR1 is MDHEN, CDR2 SYDVKM, per germline. There are 15 residues in the CDR3. With 6 bases removed from V and 0 bases from J, the gap between germline ends came to 15 bases. CDR3 in DNA: TGTGCCAGCAGACCTCAGGATTATAGCTCCTACGAGCAGTACTTC. Protein: CASRPQDYSSYEQYF.

This clonotype has ten or more counts. V is TRBV12-5 and J is TRBJ1-6, with a possible D match to TRBD1 (5 bases). Looked up from germline, CDR1 is LGHNT and CDR2 is FRNRAP. The CDR3 contains 16 residues. V lost 2 bases, J lost 9 bases, and 17 bases lay in between. CDR3 sequence reads: CASGLLSGTRGSPLHF. DNA of the CDR3: TGTGCTAGTGGTTTGCTTTCCGGGACTAGGGGTTCACCCCTCCACTTT.

At least ten counts were recorded for this clonotype. The J gene is TRBJ1-6, the V gene TRBV7-9; D possibly corresponds to TRBD1 (5 bases). Germline lookup yields CDR1 SEHNR and CDR2 FQNEAQ (reference sequence). The CDR3 is made up of 16 amino acids. V was trimmed by 5 bases and J by 7 bases, leaving 18 bases between them. The CDR3 loop is CASSPGTGADNSPLHF. The CDR3 nucleotides read TGTGCCAGCAGCCCGGGGACGGGAGCGGACAATTCACCCCTCCACTTT.

This clonotype was recorded many times. The J gene is TRBJ2-3, the V gene TRBV12-5; TRBD1 aligns across 9 bases. Trimming took 5 bases from V and 4 from J; bases not matched to a gene: 7. Looked up from germline, CDR1 is LGHNT and CDR2 is FRNRAP. The CDR3 has 15 residues. DNA for the CDR3: TGTGCTAGTGGTCCCGGGACAGGGTATTCAGATACGCAGTATTTT. Translating gives CASGPGTGYSDTQYF.

In its sample, this clonotype was seen many times. The CDR3 nucleotides are TGTGCCAGCAGCCAAGATCCTAGCGGGGGGTCTCGCGAGCAGTACTTC. Translation: CASSQDPSGGSREQYF. This chain uses TRBV3-1 with TRBJ2-7, with 11 bases fitting TRBD2. The CDR3 has 16 amino acids. The germline gives CDR1 LGHDT, CDR2 YNNKEL (reference sequence). J lost 6 bases, V lost 0 bases, and 7 bases had no gene match.

This clonotype was counted at least ten times. The J gene is TRBJ2-1, the V gene TRBV7-9; 10 bases are shared with TRBD1. The CDR3 contains 13 residues. From germline, CDR1 is SEHNR and CDR2 FQNEAQ (reference sequence). V lost 3 bases to trimming and J lost 14 bases; unmatched junction nucleotides: 7. The CDR3 is CASSLQDRGREFF. The CDR3 coding sequence is TGTGCCAGCAGCTTGCAAGACAGGGGGCGAGAGTTCTTC.

This clonotype came up many times. This chain joins TRBV28 and TRBJ1-5, with 7 bases aligning to TRBD1. This CDR3 contains 15 residues. V dropped 2 bases and J dropped 5; count of bases not matched to a gene: 6. CDR1 and CDR2 (germline): MDHEN, SYDVKM. CDR3 in amino acids: CASSLVGTEDQPQHF. In DNA, the CDR3 is TGTGCCAGCAGTTTAGTGGGGACAGAAGATCAGCCCCAGCATTTT.

This chain uses TRBV4-1 with TRBJ2-5, with a possible D match to TRBD1 (6 bases). V lost 1 base, J lost 0 bases, and 12 bases lay in between. Looked up from germline, CDR1 is MGHRA and CDR2 is YSYEKL. CDR3 size: 16 residues. CDR3 nucleotide sequence: TGCGCCAGCAGCCAAGCCTTGAGGGGGAACCAAGAGACCCAGTACTTC. Its translation: CASSQALRGNQETQYF.

This chain joins TRBV30 and TRBJ1-6; 8 nucleotides line up with TRBD1. CDR3 length equals 15 residues. The V segment lost 6 bases and the J segment 9 bases; nucleotides outside the gene matches: 13. The germline CDR1 and CDR2 sequences are GTSNPN and SVGIG (reference sequence). CDR3 DNA: TGTGCCTGCCTGAAAAGACAGGGGAGTAGTTCACCCCTCCACTTT. Protein sequence: CACLKRQGSSSPLHF.

The chain uses TRBV6-5 and TRBJ2-4; unclear D gene. Trimming pared 2 bases from V and 8 bases from J, leaving 13 bases between. The CDR3 extends over 14 amino acids. The germline V gene has CDR1 MNHEY and CDR2 SVGAGI. CDR3 in amino acids: CASSYRTDRDIQYF. CDR3 DNA: TGTGCCAGCAGTTACCGGACCGATAGGGACATTCAGTACTTC.

The table lists this clonotype with a few counts. V and J are TRBV5-1 and TRBJ2-1; tentative D call: TRBD1 (6 bases). Germline V gives CDR1 SGHRS, CDR2 YFSETQ. The V gene lost 0 bases and the J gene lost 3 bases, with 16 bases spanning the gap. There are 17 residues in the CDR3. As DNA, the CDR3 is TGCGCCAGCAGCTTGGTATATGGGGGCAGTCTCTACAATGAGCAGTTCTTC. As protein: CASSLVYGGSLYNEQFF.

This clonotype was observed a few times. The chain is built from TRBV24-1 and TRBJ2-2; 8 positions agree with TRBD1. V gave up 1 base and J gave up 3 bases; unmatched junction bases: 0. The V gene's germline CDR1 is KGHDR and CDR2 SFDVKD. CDR3 length: 15 amino acids. CDR3 nucleotide sequence: TGTGCCACCAGTGATTTACAGGGGGACACCGGGGAGCTGTTTTTT. It yields the protein CATSDLQGDTGELFF.

This clonotype was seen many times. The J gene is TRBJ2-7, the V gene TRBV7-2; possibly TRBD1 or TRBD2 for D (5 bases each). The germline V gene encodes CDR1 SGHTA and CDR2 FQGNSA. V was pared by 2 bases and J by 2 bases, with 10 bases between. This CDR3 spans 14 amino acids. The CDR3 is CASSLHQGPYEQYF. The CDR3 coding sequence is TGTGCCAGCAGCTTACACCAGGGACCCTACGAGCAGTACTTC. Drawing the rest from reference TRBV7-2 and TRBJ2-7, the complete variable domain is GAGVSQSPSNKVTEKGKDVELRCDPISGHTALYWYRQSLGQGLEFLIYFQGNSAPDKSGLPSDRFSAERTGGSVSTLTIQRTQQEDSAVYLCASSLHQGPYEQYFGPGTRLTVT.